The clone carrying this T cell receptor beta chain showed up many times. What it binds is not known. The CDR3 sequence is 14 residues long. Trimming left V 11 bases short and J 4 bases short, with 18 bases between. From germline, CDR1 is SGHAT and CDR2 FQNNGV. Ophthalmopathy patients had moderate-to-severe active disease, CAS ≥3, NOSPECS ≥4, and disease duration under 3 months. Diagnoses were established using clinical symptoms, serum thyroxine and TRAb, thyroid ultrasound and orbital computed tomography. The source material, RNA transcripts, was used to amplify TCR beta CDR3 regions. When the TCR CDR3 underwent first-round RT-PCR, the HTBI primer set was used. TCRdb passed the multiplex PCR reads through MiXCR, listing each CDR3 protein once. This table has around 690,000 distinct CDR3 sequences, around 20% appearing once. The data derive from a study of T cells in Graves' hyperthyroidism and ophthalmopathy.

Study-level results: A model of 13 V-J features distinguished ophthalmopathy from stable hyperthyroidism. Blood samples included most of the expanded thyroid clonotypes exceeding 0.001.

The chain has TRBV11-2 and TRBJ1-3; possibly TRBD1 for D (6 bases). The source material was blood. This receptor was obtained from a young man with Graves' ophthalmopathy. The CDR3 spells CAGKRGGIGNTIYF. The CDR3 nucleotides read TGTGCCGGAAAACGAGGGGGTATCGGAAACACCATATATTTT.